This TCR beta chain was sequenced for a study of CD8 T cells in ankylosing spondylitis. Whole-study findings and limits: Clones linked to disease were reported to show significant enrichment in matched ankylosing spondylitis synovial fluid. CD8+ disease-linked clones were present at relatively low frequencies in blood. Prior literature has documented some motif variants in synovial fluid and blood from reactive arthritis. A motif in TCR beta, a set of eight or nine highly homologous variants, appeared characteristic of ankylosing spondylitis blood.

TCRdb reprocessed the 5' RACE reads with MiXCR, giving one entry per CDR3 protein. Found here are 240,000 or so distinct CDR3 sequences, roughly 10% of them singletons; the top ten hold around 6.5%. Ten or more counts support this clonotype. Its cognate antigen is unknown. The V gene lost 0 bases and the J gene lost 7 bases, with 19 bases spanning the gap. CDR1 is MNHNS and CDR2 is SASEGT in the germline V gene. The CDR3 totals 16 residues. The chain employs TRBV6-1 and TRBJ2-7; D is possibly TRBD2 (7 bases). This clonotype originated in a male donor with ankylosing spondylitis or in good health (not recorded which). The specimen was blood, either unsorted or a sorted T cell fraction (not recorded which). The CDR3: CASSEALGGGSQEQYF. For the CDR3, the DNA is TGTGCCAGCAGTGAAGCGCTTGGCGGGGGCTCCCAGGAGCAGTACTTC.